This T cell receptor beta chain was observed in a study of PD-1 blockade in classical Hodgkin lymphoma. Study background: Each patient was given nivolumab 3 mg/kg through a vein every 2 weeks.

Study findings and constraints: Baseline diversity was lower in partial responders and progressors than complete responders. Sources of repertoire differences remain undefined, possibly disease activity or prior therapy.

Every one of the patients relapsed after autologous stem cell transplantation (brentuximab vedotin exposure was variable). Complete response, partial response or progressive disease constituted the best response categories observed. This CDR3 region has 15 residues. In germline, CDR1 is KGHSH, CDR2 LQKENI. Between the trimmed V and J ends, which lost 3 bases and 4 bases, there was a span of 13 bases. Turning to this clone: Its antigen remains unidentified.

Assay: immunoSEQ multiplex PCR; the TCRdb copy retains only in-frame clones and omits some. The sample has tens of thousands of clones, more than 80% seen once. The sample in question was peripheral blood mononuclear cells (PBMCs), obtained at baseline. The sequence derives from a human donor with classical Hodgkin lymphoma. This rearrangement joins TRBV18 to TRBJ1-3; D possibly corresponds to TRBD1 (6 bases). This CDR3 reads CASSPRRDIGNTIYF. CDR3 DNA: TGTGCCAGCTCACCCAGACGGGACATCGGAAACACCATATATTTT.